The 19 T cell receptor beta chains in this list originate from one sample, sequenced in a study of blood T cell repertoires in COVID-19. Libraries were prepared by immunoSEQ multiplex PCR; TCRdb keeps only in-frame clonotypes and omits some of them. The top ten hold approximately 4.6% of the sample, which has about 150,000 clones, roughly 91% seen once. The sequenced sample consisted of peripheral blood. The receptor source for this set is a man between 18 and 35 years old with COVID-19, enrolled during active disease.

The CDR3: CASSLTPWHNEQFF. As DNA, the CDR3 is TGTGCCAGCAGCTTAACGCCGTGGCACAATGAGCAGTTCTTC. This sequence joins TRBV7-3 and TRBJ2-1; D unclear. V was cut by 0 bases and J by 5 bases, with 8 bases left in between. Germline CDR1 is SGHTA and CDR2 is FQGTGA. The CDR3 runs to 14 residues.

CDR3 loop: CASSVAGNSPLHF. The CDR3 region has the DNA TGTGCCAGCAGCGTAGCGGGGAATTCACCCCTCCACTTT. The chain joins TRBV9 to TRBJ1-6; D gene unclear. Germline lookup yields CDR1 SGDLS and CDR2 YYNGEE. Trimming took off 0 bases at V and 7 bases at J, with 5 bases between the two ends. The CDR3 contains 13 residues.

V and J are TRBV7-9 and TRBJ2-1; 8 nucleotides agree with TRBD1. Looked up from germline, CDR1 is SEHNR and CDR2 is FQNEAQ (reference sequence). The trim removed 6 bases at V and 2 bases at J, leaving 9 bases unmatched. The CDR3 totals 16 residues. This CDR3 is CASSFPRGPPYNEQFF. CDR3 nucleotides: TGTGCCAGCAGTTTTCCCAGGGGGCCCCCCTACAATGAGCAGTTCTTC.

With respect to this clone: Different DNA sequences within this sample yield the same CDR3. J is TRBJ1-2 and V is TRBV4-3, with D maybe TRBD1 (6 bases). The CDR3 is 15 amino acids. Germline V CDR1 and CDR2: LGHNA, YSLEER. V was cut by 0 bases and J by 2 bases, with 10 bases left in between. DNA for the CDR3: TGCGCCAGCAGCCAAGATCTAACAGGGAACTATGGCTACACCTTC. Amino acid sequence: CASSQDLTGNYGYTF.

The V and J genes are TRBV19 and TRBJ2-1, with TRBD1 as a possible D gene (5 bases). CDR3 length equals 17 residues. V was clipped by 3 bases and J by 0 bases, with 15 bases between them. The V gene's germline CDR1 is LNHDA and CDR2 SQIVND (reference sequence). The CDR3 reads CASSMAGSLLSYNEQFF. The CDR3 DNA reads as TGTGCCAGTAGTATGGCAGGGTCCTTACTCTCCTACAATGAGCAGTTCTTC.

CDR3 residues: CASSFRVVKDTEAFF. CDR3 sequence (DNA): TGTGCCAGCAGCTTCAGGGTGGTTAAGGACACTGAAGCTTTCTTT. V usage is TRBV5-5 and J usage is TRBJ1-1; possibly TRBD1 for D (5 bases). The CDR3 covers 15 residues. Trimming removed 2 bases at V and 3 bases at J, with 14 bases between. Germline V lookup: CDR1 SGHKS, CDR2 YYEKEE (reference sequence). The complete variable domain, with remaining parts taken from reference TRBV5-5 and TRBJ1-1, reads DAGVTQSPTHLIKTRGQQVTLRCSPISGHKSVSWYQQVLGQGPQFIFQYYEKEERGRGNFPDRFSARQFPNYSSELNVNALLLGDSALYLCASSFRVVKDTEAFFGQGTRLTVV.

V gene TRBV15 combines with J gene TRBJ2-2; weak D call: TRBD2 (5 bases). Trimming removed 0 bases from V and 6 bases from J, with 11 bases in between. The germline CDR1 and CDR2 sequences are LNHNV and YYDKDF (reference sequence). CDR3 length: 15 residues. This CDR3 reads CATSRDAAGSGELFF. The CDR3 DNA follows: TGTGCCACCAGCAGAGATGCCGCGGGCTCCGGGGAGCTGTTTTTT.

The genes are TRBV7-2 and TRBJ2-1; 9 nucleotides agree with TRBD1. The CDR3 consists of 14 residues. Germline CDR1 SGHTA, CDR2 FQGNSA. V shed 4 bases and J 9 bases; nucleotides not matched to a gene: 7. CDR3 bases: TGTGCCAGCAGCTCGGACAGGGGTGCGGGTGAGCAGTTCTTC. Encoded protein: CASSSDRGAGEQFF.

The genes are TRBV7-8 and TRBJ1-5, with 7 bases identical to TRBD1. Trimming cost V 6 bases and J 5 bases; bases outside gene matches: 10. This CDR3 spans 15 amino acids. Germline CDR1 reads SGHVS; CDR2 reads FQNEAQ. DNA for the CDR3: TGTGCCAGCAGTCCAAGACAGGGCCAGGATCAGCCCCAGCATTTT. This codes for CASSPRQGQDQPQHF.

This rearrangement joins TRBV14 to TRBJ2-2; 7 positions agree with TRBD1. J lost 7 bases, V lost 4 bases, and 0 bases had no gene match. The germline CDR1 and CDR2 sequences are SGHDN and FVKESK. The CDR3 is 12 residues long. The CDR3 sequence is CASSPGGGELFF. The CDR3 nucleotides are TGTGCCAGCAGCCCAGGGGGCGGGGAGCTGTTTTTT.

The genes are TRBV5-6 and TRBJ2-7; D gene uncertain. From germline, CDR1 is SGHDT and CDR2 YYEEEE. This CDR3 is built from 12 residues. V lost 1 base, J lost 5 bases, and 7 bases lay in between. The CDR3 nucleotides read TGTGCCAGCAGCTTGTCAGGCGACGAGCAGTACTTC. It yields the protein CASSLSGDEQYF.

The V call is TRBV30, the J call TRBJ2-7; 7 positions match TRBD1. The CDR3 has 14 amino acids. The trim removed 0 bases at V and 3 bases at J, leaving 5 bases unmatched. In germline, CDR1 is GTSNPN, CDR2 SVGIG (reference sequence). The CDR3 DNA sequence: TGTGCCTGGAGTGTACCCCCAGGGGGCTACGAGCAGTACTTC. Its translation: CAWSVPPGGYEQYF.

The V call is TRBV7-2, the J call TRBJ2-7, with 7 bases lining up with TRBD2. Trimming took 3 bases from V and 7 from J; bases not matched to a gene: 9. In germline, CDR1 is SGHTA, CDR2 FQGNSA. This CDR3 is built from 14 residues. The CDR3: CASSLGAGPGEQYF. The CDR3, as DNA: TGTGCCAGCAGCTTGGGAGCGGGACCAGGGGAGCAGTACTTC.

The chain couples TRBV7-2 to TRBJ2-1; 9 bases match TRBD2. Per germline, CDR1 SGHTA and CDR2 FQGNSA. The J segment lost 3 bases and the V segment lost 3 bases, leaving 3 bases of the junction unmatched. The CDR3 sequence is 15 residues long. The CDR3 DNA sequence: TGTGCCAGCAGCTTGACTAGCGGCTACTACAATGAGCAGTTCTTC. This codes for CASSLTSGYYNEQFF. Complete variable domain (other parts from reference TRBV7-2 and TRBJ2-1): GAGVSQSPSNKVTEKGKDVELRCDPISGHTALYWYRQSLGQGLEFLIYFQGNSAPDKSGLPSDRFSAERTGGSVSTLTIQRTQQEDSAVYLCASSLTSGYYNEQFFGPGTRLTVL.

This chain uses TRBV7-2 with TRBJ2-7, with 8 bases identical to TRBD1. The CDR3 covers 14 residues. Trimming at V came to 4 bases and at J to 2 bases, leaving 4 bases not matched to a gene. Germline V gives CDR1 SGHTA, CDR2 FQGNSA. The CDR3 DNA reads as TGTGCCAGCAGCTGGGCAGGGGGCCCCTACGAGCAGTACTTC. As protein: CASSWAGGPYEQYF.

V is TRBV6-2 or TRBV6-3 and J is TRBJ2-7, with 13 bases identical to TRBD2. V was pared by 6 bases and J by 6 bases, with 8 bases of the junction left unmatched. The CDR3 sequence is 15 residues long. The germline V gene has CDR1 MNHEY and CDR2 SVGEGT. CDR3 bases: TGTGCCAGCAGCCAGAACGGACTAGCGGGAGCCGAGCAGTACTTC. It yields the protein CASSQNGLAGAEQYF.

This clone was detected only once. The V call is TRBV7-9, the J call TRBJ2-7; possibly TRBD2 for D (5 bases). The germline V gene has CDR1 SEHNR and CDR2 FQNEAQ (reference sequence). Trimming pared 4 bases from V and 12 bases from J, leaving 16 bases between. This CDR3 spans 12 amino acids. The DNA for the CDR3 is TGTGCCAGCAGCTCGGGCGGCGGGTATGGGTACTTC. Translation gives CASSSGGGYGYF.

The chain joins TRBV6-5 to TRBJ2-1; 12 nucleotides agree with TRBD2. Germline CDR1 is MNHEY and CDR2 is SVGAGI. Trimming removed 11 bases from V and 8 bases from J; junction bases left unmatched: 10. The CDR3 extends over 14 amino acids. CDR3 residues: CASRATSGSDEQFF. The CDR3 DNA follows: TGTGCCTCTCGCGCGACTAGCGGGAGTGATGAGCAGTTCTTC.

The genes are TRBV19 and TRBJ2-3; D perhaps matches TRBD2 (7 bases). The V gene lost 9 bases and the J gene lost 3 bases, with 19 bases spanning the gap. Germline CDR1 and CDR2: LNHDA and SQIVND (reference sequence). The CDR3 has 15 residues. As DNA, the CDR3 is TGTGCCAGCGGGTGGGGGGGCCTAGCGACAGATACGCAGTATTTT. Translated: CASGWGGLATDTQYF.